This TCR beta chain derives from a study of blood T cell repertoires in COVID-19. Study at large: COVID-19 samples, acute and convalescent, were from the United States, Italy and Spain. T cells, B-cell-depleted T cells, or PBMCs supplied cDNA or gDNA.

Original data processing: Researchers report that nucleated cell counts were estimated from reference gene primer amplification. This table comes from immunoSEQ multiplex PCR, and its TCRdb copy is limited to in-frame clones, with some not included. For V, J and clone size, that table is used; D and trimming come from the DNA. This sample yields over 200,000 clones, of which more than 75% are seen a single time; 1.9% belongs to the top ten. This CDR3 region has 14 residues. Per the germline V gene, CDR1 is ENHRY and CDR2 is SYGVKD. The V end was cut by 2 bases, the J end by 4 bases, with 9 bases between.

The TCR was taken from a man aged 35-49 years with active or convalescent COVID-19. The chain joins TRBV10-3 to TRBJ2-1; no firm D call. The sequencing sample was made of peripheral blood. CDR3 coding DNA: TGTGCCATCAGTGAGCATAACAGTTACAATGAGCAGTTCTTC. This translates into CAISEHNSYNEQFF.